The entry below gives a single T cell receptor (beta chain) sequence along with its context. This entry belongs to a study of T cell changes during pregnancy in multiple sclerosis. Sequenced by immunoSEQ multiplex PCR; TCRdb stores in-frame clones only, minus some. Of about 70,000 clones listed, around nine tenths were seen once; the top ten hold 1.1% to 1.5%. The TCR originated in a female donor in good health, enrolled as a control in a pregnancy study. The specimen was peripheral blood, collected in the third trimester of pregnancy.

This CDR3 is CASSVDPGGNEETQYF. For the CDR3, the DNA is TGTGCCAGCAGCGTAGATCCTGGGGGCAACGAGGAGACCCAGTACTTC. The rearrangement links TRBV9 to TRBJ2-5, with TRBD1 as a possible D gene (6 bases). CDR3 length equals 16 residues. CDR1 and CDR2 (germline): SGDLS, YYNGEE. V lost 0 bases and J lost 5, with 17 bases in between.